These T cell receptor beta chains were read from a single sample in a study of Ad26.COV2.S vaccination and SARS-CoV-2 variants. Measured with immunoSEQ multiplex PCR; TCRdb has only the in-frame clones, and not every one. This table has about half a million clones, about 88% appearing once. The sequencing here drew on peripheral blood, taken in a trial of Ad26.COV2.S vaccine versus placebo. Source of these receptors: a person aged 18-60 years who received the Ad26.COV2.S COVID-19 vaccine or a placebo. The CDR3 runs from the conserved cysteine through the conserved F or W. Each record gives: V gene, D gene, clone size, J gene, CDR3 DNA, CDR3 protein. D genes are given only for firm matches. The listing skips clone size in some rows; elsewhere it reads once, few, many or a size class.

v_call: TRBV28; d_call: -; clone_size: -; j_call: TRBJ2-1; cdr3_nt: TGTGCCAGCAGCCGTTCTAGCTCGTTACACAATGAGCAGTTCTTC; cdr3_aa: CASSRSSSLHNEQFF
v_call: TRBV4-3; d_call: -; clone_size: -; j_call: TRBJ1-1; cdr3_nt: TGCGCCAGCAGCCAGCTCAGGGGTCCGAACACTGAAGCTTTCTTT; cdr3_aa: CASSQLRGPNTEAFF
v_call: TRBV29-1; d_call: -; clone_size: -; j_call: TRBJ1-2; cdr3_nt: TGCAGCGTTGAAGTGGTGGGAGGGGCAGGCTATGGCTACACCTTC; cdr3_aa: CSVEVVGGAGYGYTF
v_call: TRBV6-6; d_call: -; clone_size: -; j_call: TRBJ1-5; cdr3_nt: TGTGCCAGCAGTTACGTGAGATCGGACCAGCCCCAGCATTTT; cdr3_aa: CASSYVRSDQPQHF
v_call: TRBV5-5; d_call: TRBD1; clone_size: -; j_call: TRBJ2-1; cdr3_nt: TGTGCCAGCACCTCGAACAGGGGAGTCAACAATGAGCAGTTCTTC; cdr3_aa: CASTSNRGVNNEQFF
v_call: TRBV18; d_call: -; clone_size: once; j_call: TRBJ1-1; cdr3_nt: TGTGCCAGCTCACCACGGGGGACTGCGGATATGAACACTGAAGCTTTCTTT; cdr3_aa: CASSPRGTADMNTEAFF
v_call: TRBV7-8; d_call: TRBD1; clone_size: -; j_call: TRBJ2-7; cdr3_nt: TGTGCCAGCAGCCCAAACCCGGACAGGGGATATTACGAGCAGTACTTC; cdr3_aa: CASSPNPDRGYYEQYF
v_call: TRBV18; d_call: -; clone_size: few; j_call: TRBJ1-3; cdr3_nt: TGTGCCAGCTCACCAACCGGAAACACCATATATTTT; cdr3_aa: CASSPTGNTIYF
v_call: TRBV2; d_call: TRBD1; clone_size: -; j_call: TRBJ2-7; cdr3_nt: TGTGCCAGCAGTGGACAGGGGGTCGGGGAGCAGTACTTC; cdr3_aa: CASSGQGVGEQYF
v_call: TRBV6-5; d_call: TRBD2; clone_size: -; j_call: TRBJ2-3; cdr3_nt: TGTGCCAGCAGCCTAGCGGGACTCACAGATACGCAGTATTTT; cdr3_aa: CASSLAGLTDTQYF
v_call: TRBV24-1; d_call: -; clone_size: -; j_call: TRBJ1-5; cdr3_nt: TGTGCCACCAGTGACTTAAATCAGCCCCAGCATTTT; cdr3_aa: CATSDLNQPQHF
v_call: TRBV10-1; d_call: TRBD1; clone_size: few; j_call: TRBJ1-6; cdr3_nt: TGCGCCAGCAGACAGGGGGATTCCTATAATTCACCCCTCCACTTT; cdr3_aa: CASRQGDSYNSPLHF
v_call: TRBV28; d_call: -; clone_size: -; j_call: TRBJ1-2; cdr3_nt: TGTGCCAGCAGTTTGATGGAAGGCTACACCTTC; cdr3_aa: CASSLMEGYTF
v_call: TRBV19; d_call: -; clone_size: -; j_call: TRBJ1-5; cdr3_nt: TGTGCCAGTAGTATCGAACGGAGGGCAGGTCAGCCCCAGCATTTT; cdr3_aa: CASSIERRAGQPQHF
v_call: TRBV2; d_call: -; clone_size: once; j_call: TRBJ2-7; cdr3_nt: TGTGCCAGCAGTCCCTGGGGGAGGACCTACGAGCAGTACTTC; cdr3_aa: CASSPWGRTYEQYF
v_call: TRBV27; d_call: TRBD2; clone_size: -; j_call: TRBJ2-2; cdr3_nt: TGTGCCAGCAGTTCCAGCCTCCCCGGGACTAGCGGGAGCAGCGGGGAGCTGTTTTTT; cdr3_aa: CASSSSLPGTSGSSGELFF
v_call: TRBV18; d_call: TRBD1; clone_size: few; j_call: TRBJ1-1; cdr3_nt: TGTGCCAGCTCGCCGACAGGGGAAACTGAAGCTTTCTTT; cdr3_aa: CASSPTGETEAFF
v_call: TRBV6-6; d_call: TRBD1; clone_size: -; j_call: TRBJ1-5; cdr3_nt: TGTGCCAGCAGTCAGGGGGGAAGCAATCAGCCCCAGCATTTT; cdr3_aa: CASSQGGSNQPQHF
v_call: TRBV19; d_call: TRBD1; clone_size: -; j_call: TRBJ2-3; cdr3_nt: TGTGCCACAACTCGGGACAGGGGGCGATCCACAGATACGCAGTATTTT; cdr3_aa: CATTRDRGRSTDTQYF
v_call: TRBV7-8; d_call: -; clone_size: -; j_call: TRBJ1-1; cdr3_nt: TGTGCCAGCAGACGAGGGCAGAGAACGGAGAACACTGAAGCTTTCTTT; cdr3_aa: CASRRGQRTENTEAFF
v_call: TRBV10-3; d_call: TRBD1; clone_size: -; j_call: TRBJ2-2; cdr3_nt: TGTGCCATCAGTGCGTTTGGGACAGGACAAAACACCGGGGAGCTGTTTTTT; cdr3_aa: CAISAFGTGQNTGELFF
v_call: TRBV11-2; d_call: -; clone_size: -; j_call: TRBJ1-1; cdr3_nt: TGTGCCAGCAGCTTAAGGAGCCTGAACACTGAAGCTTTCTTT; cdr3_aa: CASSLRSLNTEAFF
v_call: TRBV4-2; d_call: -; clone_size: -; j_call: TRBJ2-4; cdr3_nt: TGTGCCAGCAGCCAAGGAGGGGGAAACATTCAGTACTTC; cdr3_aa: CASSQGGGNIQYF
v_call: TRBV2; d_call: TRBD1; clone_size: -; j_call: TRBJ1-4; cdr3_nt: TGTGCCAGCAGTCAACAGGGGGCTGGAAGTGAAAAACTGTTTTTT; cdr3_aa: CASSQQGAGSEKLFF
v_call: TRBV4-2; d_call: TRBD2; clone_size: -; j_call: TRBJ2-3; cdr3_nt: TGTGCCAGCAGCCAAGGACTAGCGGGGGATACGCAGTATTTT; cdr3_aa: CASSQGLAGDTQYF
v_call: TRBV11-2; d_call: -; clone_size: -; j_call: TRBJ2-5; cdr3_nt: TGTGCCAGCAGAAAACTAGGTTCCTTCCAAGAGACCCAGTACTTC; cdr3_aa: CASRKLGSFQETQYF
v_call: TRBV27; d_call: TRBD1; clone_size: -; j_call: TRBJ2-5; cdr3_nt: TGTGCCAGCCGGGACAGGGGACCGCCAGAAGAGACCCAGTACTTC; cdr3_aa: CASRDRGPPEETQYF
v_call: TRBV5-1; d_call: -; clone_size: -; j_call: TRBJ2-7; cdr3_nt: TGCGCCAGCAGCTTGGCAGGGCTAGCCTACGAGCAGTACTTC; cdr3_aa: CASSLAGLAYEQYF
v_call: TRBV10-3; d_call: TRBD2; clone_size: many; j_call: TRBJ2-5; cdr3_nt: TGTGCCATCAGTGAAGCCCCATCGGCGGGGGGGAATGAGACCCAGTACTTC; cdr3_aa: CAISEAPSAGGNETQYF
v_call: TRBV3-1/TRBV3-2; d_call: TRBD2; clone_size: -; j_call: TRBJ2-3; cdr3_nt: TGTGCCAGCAGCGGACTAGCGGGGGGGCTAGGCACAGATACGCAGTATTTT; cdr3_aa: CASSGLAGGLGTDTQYF
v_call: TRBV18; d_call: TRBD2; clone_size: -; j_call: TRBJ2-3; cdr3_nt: TGTGCCAGCTCACCACCGACGGGGGGGGTTGGAATGGGCACGCAGTATTTT; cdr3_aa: CASSPPTGGVGMGTQYF
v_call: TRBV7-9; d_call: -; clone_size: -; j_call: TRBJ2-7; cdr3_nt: TGTGCCAGCAGCTTAGTGGGCAGCGAGCAGTACTTC; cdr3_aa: CASSLVGSEQYF
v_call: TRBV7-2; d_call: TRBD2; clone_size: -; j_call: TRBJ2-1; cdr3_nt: TGTGCCAGCAGCTTCGGGGGGAGCTCCTACAATGAGCAGTTCTTC; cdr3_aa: CASSFGGSSYNEQFF
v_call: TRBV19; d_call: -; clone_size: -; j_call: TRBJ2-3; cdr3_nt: TGTGCCAGTAGTATGGGGCAGTCAGGGCCGAAAGGGACGCAGTATTTT; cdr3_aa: CASSMGQSGPKGTQYF
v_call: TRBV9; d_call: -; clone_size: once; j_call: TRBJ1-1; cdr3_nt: TGTGCCAGCAGCGTGGCCGCCGCAGGGTATTTCACTGAAGCTTTCTTT; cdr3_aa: CASSVAAAGYFTEAFF
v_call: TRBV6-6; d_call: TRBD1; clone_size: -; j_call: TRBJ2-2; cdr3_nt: TGTGCCAGCAGTCCAACCGGGACAGTTTGGTACACCGGGGAGCTGTTTTTT; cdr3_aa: CASSPTGTVWYTGELFF
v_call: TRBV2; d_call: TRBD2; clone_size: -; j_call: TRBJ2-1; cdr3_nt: TGTGCCAGCAGCCGGACTAGCGGGAGCAGAGATGAGCAGTTCTTC; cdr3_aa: CASSRTSGSRDEQFF
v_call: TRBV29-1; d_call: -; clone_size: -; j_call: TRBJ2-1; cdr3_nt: TGCAGCGTGAGTGGGGGCTTGTCCCTCAATGAGCAGTTCTTC; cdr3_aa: CSVSGGLSLNEQFF
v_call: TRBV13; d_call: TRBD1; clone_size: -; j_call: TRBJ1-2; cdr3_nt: TGTGCCAGCAGCCCGCTAGCGACAGGGGCGGTTTATGGCTACACCTTC; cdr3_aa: CASSPLATGAVYGYTF
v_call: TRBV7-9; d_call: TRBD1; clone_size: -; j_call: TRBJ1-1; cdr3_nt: TGTGCCAGCAGCCTAGGACAGGGACTTGAAGCTTTCTTT; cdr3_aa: CASSLGQGLEAFF
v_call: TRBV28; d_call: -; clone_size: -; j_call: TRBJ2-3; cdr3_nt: TGTGCCAGCAGTTTCCTTTTAGGTCAGCCGACAGATACGCAGTATTTT; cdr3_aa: CASSFLLGQPTDTQYF
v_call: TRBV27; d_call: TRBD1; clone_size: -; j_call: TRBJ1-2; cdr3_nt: TGTGCCAGCAGGACAGCGGGGACAGGGGAGTATGGCTATGGCTACACCTTC; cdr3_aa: CASRTAGTGEYGYGYTF
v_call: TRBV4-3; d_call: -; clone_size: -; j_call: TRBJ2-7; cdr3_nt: TGCGCCAGCAGCCAAGATTTGGTCTACGAGCAGTACTTC; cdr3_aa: CASSQDLVYEQYF
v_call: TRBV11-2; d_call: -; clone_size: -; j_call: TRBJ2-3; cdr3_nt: TGTGCCAGCAGCTCGAGTTATAGCACAGATACGCAGTATTTT; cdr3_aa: CASSSSYSTDTQYF
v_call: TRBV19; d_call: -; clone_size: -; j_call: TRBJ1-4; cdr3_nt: TGTGCCAGTACCCCGCTCTACCAGACAGGCGAGGATGAAAAACTGTTTTTT; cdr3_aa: CASTPLYQTGEDEKLFF
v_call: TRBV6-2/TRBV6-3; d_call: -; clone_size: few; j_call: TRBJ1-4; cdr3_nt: TGTGCCAGCAGTTACAGAACAACTAATGAAAAACTGTTTTTT; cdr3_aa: CASSYRTTNEKLFF